The 25 T cell receptor beta chains reported below all come from one sample, sequenced in a study of response to subunit inactivated influenza vaccine. TCRdb itself ran the RT-PCR reads through MiXCR, one entry per CDR3 protein. The sample gives hundreds of thousands of distinct CDR3 sequences, about 10% of which show up once; about a tenth is in the top ten. The sample consisted of PBMCs from blood, taken on the day of vaccination. These TCRs come from a man in his fifties who received an inactivated influenza vaccine.

This clonotype appeared a few times. This chain connects TRBV4-1 to TRBJ2-1; D gene uncertain. Trimming removed 2 bases from V and 1 base from J, with 9 bases in between. CDR3 size: 15 residues. The germline gives CDR1 MGHRA, CDR2 YSYEKL. The CDR3 coding sequence is TGCGCCAGCAGCCAATGGCGGAGTTCCTACAATGAGCAGTTCTTC. It codes for CASSQWRSSYNEQFF.

This clonotype was seen a few times. The chain combines TRBV9 with TRBJ2-2, with 7 bases that match TRBD1. J gave up 4 bases and V 0 bases, and 6 bases lay outside the gene matches. Germline-derived CDR1 and CDR2 are SGDLS and YYNGEE. The CDR3 is 16 amino acids. CDR3 amino acids: CASSVGVGGSTGELFF. CDR3 DNA: TGTGCCAGCAGCGTAGGGGTAGGGGGCTCCACCGGGGAGCTGTTTTTT.

This clonotype showed up many times. The chain couples TRBV19 to TRBJ2-7; a weak D match, TRBD2 (6 bases). The CDR3 spans 14 residues. CDR1 LNHDA and CDR2 SQIVND come from the germline V gene (reference sequence). V lost 2 bases and J 2 bases, leaving 10 bases between the germline ends. The CDR3 sequence: CASSITWGAYEQYF. CDR3 in DNA: TGTGCCAGTAGTATAACGTGGGGGGCCTACGAGCAGTACTTC.

This chain uses TRBV7-9 with TRBJ2-2, with 11 bases identical to TRBD2. Trimming at V came to 5 bases and at J to 0 bases, leaving 5 bases not matched to a gene. The CDR3 has 17 amino acids. Germline CDR1 is SEHNR and CDR2 is FQNEAQ (reference sequence). Written as DNA, the CDR3 is TGTGCCAGCAGCGGGGGACTAGCGGAGGCGAACACCGGGGAGCTGTTTTTT. It yields the protein CASSGGLAEANTGELFF.

This clonotype was found a few times. This chain uses TRBV4-2 with TRBJ1-6; 11 nucleotides match TRBD1. Germline trimming cut 0 bases from V and 9 bases from J; bases unmatched to any gene: 4. Germline V gene lookup returns CDR1 LGHNA and CDR2 YNFKEQ. This CDR3 has 16 residues. The CDR3 DNA reads as TGTGCCAGCAGCCAAGAAGGGACAGGGGGTTCTTCACCCCTCCACTTT. It codes for CASSQEGTGGSSPLHF.

In this sample, this clonotype turned up a few times. The chain recombines TRBV20-1 with TRBJ2-3, with TRBD2 identical over 10 bases. This CDR3 is 17 amino acids long. V shed 1 base, J shed 6 bases, and the junction held 13 bases outside the gene matches. Per the germline V gene, CDR1 is DFQATT and CDR2 is SNEGSKA (reference sequence). DNA of the CDR3: TGCAGTGCTAGAGTTGGACCGAGGACTAGCGGTAGGGATACGCAGTATTTT. Its translation: CSARVGPRTSGRDTQYF.

This clonotype has just a few counts. The J gene is TRBJ2-7, the V gene TRBV5-1; unclear D gene. Germline V CDR1 and CDR2: SGHRS, YFSETQ. CDR3 length: 13 residues. Trimming removed 5 bases from V and 3 bases from J, with 12 bases in between. CDR3 loop: CASSTSWGYEQYF. The CDR3 bases are TGCGCCAGCAGTACCTCTTGGGGCTACGAGCAGTACTTC.

V gene TRBV14 combines with J gene TRBJ2-7; the D is unclear. CDR1 and CDR2 (germline): SGHDN, FVKESK. V lost 0 bases and J 8 bases, leaving 14 bases between the germline ends. The CDR3 length is 14 residues. Here the CDR3 DNA reads TGTGCCAGCAGCCAAGAAGGCCGGGTAACTAAGCAGTACTTC. Encoded protein: CASSQEGRVTKQYF.

This clonotype was seen a handful of times. This sequence joins TRBV3-1 and TRBJ1-3; no firm D call. The CDR3 consists of 11 residues. CDR1 and CDR2 from the germline V gene are LGHDT and YNNKEL (reference sequence). Trimming took 1 base from V and 9 from J, leaving 4 bases between them. CDR3 bases: TGTGCCAGCAGCCAAGGTGGCACCATATATTTT. Translated, it gives CASSQGGTIYF.

V and J are TRBV29-1 and TRBJ2-1; TRBD1 might be the D (7 bases). The V and J ends lost 6 bases and 9 bases respectively, with 12 bases between them. Per germline, CDR1 SQVTM and CDR2 ANQGSEA. This CDR3 comprises 11 residues. The CDR3 here is CSVAQGGEQFF. The CDR3 bases are TGCAGCGTCGCCCAGGGGGGTGAGCAGTTCTTC.

The rearrangement links TRBV20-1 to TRBJ2-3; D unclear. Germline V gene sequence: CDR1 DFQATT, CDR2 SNEGSKA (reference sequence). The length of the CDR3 is 12 residues. The V end was cut by 3 bases, the J end by 9 bases, with 13 bases between. This CDR3 is CSARQEYATQYF. The CDR3 DNA reads as TGCAGTGCTAGGCAGGAGTACGCCACGCAGTATTTT.

The chain has TRBV6-5 and TRBJ2-5; 10 nucleotides match TRBD2. CDR1 and CDR2 (germline): MNHEY, SVGAGI. The CDR3 covers 14 residues. J lost 9 bases, V lost 2 bases, and 6 bases had no gene match. This CDR3 reads CASSYLGLASPQYF. The DNA for the CDR3 is TGTGCCAGCAGTTACCTGGGACTAGCGTCGCCCCAGTACTTC.

In its sample, this clonotype was seen a few times. The chain joins TRBV7-8 to TRBJ1-2, with D uncertain. The V and J ends lost 1 base and 0 bases respectively, with 9 bases between them. The CDR3 consists of 15 residues. Per germline, CDR1 SGHVS and CDR2 FQNEAQ. The CDR3 region has the DNA TGTGCCAGCAGCTTAGGCAGGAGCCCTAACTATGGCTACACCTTC. Translation: CASSLGRSPNYGYTF.

This clonotype was counted a few times. The J gene is TRBJ2-7, the V gene TRBV27; D is unresolved. This CDR3 spans 13 amino acids. Trimming removed 2 bases at V and 0 bases at J, with 5 bases between. Germline values: CDR1 MNHEY, CDR2 SMNVEV (reference sequence). This CDR3 is CASSLAVSYEQYF. CDR3 in DNA: TGTGCCAGCAGTTTAGCTGTCTCCTACGAGCAGTACTTC.

The chain has TRBV11-1 and TRBJ2-7, with TRBD1 identical over 7 bases. J lost 0 bases, V lost 4 bases, and 12 bases had no gene match. The CDR3 is 17 amino acids. Germline V CDR1 and CDR2: SGHAT, FQDESV (reference sequence). The CDR3 nucleotides are TGTGCCAGCAGCTCCCGACCGGGACAGACCCTCTCCTACGAGCAGTACTTC. Translated: CASSSRPGQTLSYEQYF.

This clonotype has only a few counts. The J gene is TRBJ2-2, the V gene TRBV6-2 or TRBV6-3; D might be TRBD1 (6 bases). The ends were cut back, 7 bases at V and 2 bases at J, with 11 bases in the middle. This CDR3 is 14 amino acids long. Per germline, CDR1 MNHEY and CDR2 SVGEGT. CDR3 coding DNA: TGTGCCAGCACGAACAGGGTAAACACCGGGGAGCTGTTTTTT. This codes for CASTNRVNTGELFF.

This clonotype showed up just a few times. The chain joins TRBV9 to TRBJ1-1; D perhaps matches TRBD1 (5 bases). The germline CDR1 and CDR2 sequences are SGDLS and YYNGEE. V was cut by 0 bases and J by 2 bases, with 11 bases left in between. This CDR3 comprises 15 residues. The CDR3 DNA reads as TGTGCCAGCAGCGTAGGTACAGGCGCTAACACTGAAGCTTTCTTT. This encodes CASSVGTGANTEAFF.

The V call is TRBV5-1, the J call TRBJ2-7; the D call may be TRBD1 or TRBD2 (6 bases each). This CDR3 has 14 amino acids. Germline V gene lookup returns CDR1 SGHRS and CDR2 YFSETQ. V was clipped by 5 bases and J by 0 bases, with 12 bases between them. This CDR3 reads CASSGGPRSYEQYF. CDR3 coding DNA: TGCGCCAGCAGTGGGGGGCCCCGCTCCTACGAGCAGTACTTC.

The chain links TRBV4-3 to TRBJ2-3, with D perhaps TRBD1 (5 bases). With 0 bases removed from V and 2 bases from J, the gap between germline ends came to 12 bases. The CDR3 sequence is 16 residues long. Germline CDR1 and CDR2: LGHNA and YSLEER. CDR3 DNA sequence: TGCGCCAGCAGCCAAGACAGACAGAGATCCACAGATACGCAGTATTTT. Translating it yields CASSQDRQRSTDTQYF.

The chain joins TRBV28 to TRBJ2-7; D tentatively fits TRBD1 or TRBD2 (6 bases each). Looked up from germline, CDR1 is MDHEN and CDR2 is SYDVKM. Trimming left V 2 bases short and J 4 bases short, with 15 bases between. The CDR3 totals 15 residues. CDR3 nucleotide sequence: TGTGCCAGCAGTTTAGGGGGCGGGATTAGATACGAGCAGTACTTC. Translated: CASSLGGGIRYEQYF.

The chain couples TRBV24-1 to TRBJ2-1, with D perhaps assigned TRBD1 or TRBD2 (6 bases each). Trimming took off 3 bases at V and 1 base at J, with 12 bases between the two ends. The CDR3 is 16 amino acids. Per the germline V gene, CDR1 is KGHDR and CDR2 is SFDVKD. The CDR3 sequence is CATSDKGGASYNEQFF. In DNA form, the CDR3 reads TGTGCCACCAGTGATAAGGGGGGAGCTTCCTACAATGAGCAGTTCTTC.

This clonotype showed up many times. This chain joins TRBV12-3 or TRBV12-4 and TRBJ2-5; D uncertain. This CDR3 comprises 11 residues. V was trimmed by 6 bases and J by 2 bases, leaving 4 bases between them. The CDR3 reads CASRLQETQYF. The CDR3 region has the DNA TGTGCCAGCAGGCTACAAGAGACCCAGTACTTC.

The rearrangement joins TRBV20-1 to TRBJ2-1; D gene ambiguous. V lost 1 base to trimming and J lost 5 bases, with 15 bases between them. The germline V gene has CDR1 DFQATT and CDR2 SNEGSKA (reference sequence). The length of the CDR3 is 15 residues. This chain's CDR3 is CSARVGSRINNEQFF. In DNA form, the CDR3 reads TGCAGTGCTAGAGTAGGCAGCAGGATAAACAATGAGCAGTTCTTC.

Many counts were recorded for this clonotype. This chain connects TRBV6-1 to TRBJ2-6, with D hard to call. The CDR3 is made up of 11 amino acids. The germline CDR1 and CDR2 sequences are MNHNS and SASEGT. Trimming cost V 7 bases and J 2 bases, with 0 bases left between them. Here the CDR3 reads CASTGANVLTF. The CDR3 DNA reads as TGTGCCAGCACTGGGGCCAACGTCCTGACTTTC.

The rearrangement uses TRBV5-1 and TRBJ1-2; D perhaps matches TRBD1 (6 bases). From germline, CDR1 is SGHRS and CDR2 YFSETQ. This CDR3 region has 14 residues. V shed 0 bases and J shed 3 bases, with 9 bases lying between them. CDR3: CASSLAQGYYGYTF. In nucleotides, the CDR3 is TGCGCCAGCAGCTTGGCCCAGGGGTACTATGGCTACACCTTC.